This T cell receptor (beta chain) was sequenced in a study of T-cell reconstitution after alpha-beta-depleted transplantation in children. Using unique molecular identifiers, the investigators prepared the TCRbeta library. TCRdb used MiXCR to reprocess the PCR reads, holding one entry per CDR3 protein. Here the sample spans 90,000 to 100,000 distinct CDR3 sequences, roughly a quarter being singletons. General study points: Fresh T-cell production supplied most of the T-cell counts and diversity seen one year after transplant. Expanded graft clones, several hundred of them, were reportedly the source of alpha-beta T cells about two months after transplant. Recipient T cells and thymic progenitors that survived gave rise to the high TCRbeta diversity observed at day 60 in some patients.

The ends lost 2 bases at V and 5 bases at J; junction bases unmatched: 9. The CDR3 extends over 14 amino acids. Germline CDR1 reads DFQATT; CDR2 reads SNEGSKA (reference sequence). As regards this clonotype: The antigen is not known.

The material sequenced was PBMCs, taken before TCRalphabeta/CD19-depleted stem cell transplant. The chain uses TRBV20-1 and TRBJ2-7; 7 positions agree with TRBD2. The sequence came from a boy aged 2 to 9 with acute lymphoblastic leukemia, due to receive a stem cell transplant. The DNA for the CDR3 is TGCAGTGCTAGAAACGCGGAGGGAGGGGACGAGCAGTACTTC. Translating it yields CSARNAEGGDEQYF.